This T cell receptor beta chain was found in a study of control samples from healthy donors and cancer patients. TCRdb's table, derived via immunoSEQ multiplex PCR, lists solely in-frame clones and lacks some. The sample lists over 40,000 clones; 88% were seen once. The clonotype was recovered from a man between 45 and 60 years old with head and neck cancer. The sequenced material came from PBMCs.

The CDR3 region has the DNA TGTGCCAGCAGGGAGAACTACGAGCAGTACTTC. It encodes CASRENYEQYF. The chain carries TRBV2 and TRBJ2-7; D ambiguous. This CDR3 comprises 11 residues. Trimming removed 6 bases at V and 3 bases at J, with 6 bases between. Looked up from germline, CDR1 is SNHLY and CDR2 is FYNNEI.